The source of this T cell receptor beta chain is a study of blood T cell repertoires in COVID-19 (TCRdb year 2020). Background on the whole study: Samples covering the acute and convalescent phases of COVID-19 were provided by collaborators in the United States, Italy and Spain. The material from the prospective study consisted of cDNA or gDNA derived from T cells, B-cell-depleted T cells, or PBMCs. Deeply sampled blood TCRbeta repertoires from subjects exposed to, actively infected with, or recovered from COVID-19 were included in the dataset. The repertoires were released in a freely available public database intended as a resource for research on the immune response to SARS-CoV-2. The samples were drawn from two sources: the first 160 participants of the ongoing ImmuneRACE study, and 1,000 to 1,500 subjects contributed by 6 global collaborators. A de-identified subject ID, COVID-19 status, age in years and sex were almost always included in the sample metadata. Where HLA class I and class II types were available, the types were taken from metadata supplied by the sample provider, not from assay-based typing. The paper as a whole reports these results and caveats: How much clinical and demographic metadata was included differed by source and by participant, and the metadata was provided uncurated.

This clone came up once. Its recognized antigen is unknown. No base quality values were provided; no much bigger clone lies one nucleotide off. Collaborating institutions collected whole blood in K2EDTA tubes following their own protocols. Collaborator samples were shipped for TCRbeta analysis as frozen whole blood, isolated PBMCs, or DNA extracted from either sample type. TCRbeta CDR3 regions were amplified from genomic DNA by means of the immunoSEQ Assay, a bias-controlled multiplex PCR. Processing in the source paper ran as follows. The number of nucleated cells in each sample was estimated from the amplification of reference gene primers within the assay. To quantify the absolute abundance of each unique TCRbeta CDR3 rearrangement, sequence reads were collapsed and filtered. For each sample, productive Simpson clonality was calculated as the square root of Simpson's diversity index across productive rearrangements. The table was pulled from immuneACCESS by TCRdb, which kept in-frame rearrangements only. Such tables lose some clones; where checked, under half of the loss comes from unresolved V genes, and the rest has no known cause. V, J and clone size are those of that table, while D and trimming were read from the DNA. The sample records 65,000 to 90,000 clones, 80% to 90% of which are singletons. The ten most abundant clones make up about 10% of the sample.

Trimming takes 2 bases from V and 0 bases from J, and the germline ends sit 8 bases apart. According to the germline V gene, CDR1 reads ENHRY and CDR2 reads SYGVKD. The CDR3 holds 15 amino acids from the cysteine to the phenylalanine. The sequence is cut down to CDR3 DNA, 45 bases in frame from base 1. This sequence uses TRBV10-3 and TRBJ2-1, with no confidently assigned D gene. The sequencing input was peripheral blood. The TCR sequence derives from a man of 80 years or more with acute or convalescent COVID-19. The CDR3 in this case is CAISEVGSSYNEQFF. The nucleotides are TGTGCCATCAGTGAGGTCGGTAGCTCCTACAATGAGCAGTTCTTC.